A single TCR beta chain is shown here with its context. No antigen is known for it. V dropped 9 bases and J dropped 3 bases, with 12 bases sitting between them. This CDR3 comprises 12 residues. Germline CDR1 is MDHEN and CDR2 is SYDVKM. This sample was taken from a study of T cells after yellow fever vaccination. Study-wide background: With SMART-Seq v4 Ultra Low Input, the fractions containing low cell numbers were prepared.

General observations from the study: Among primary-vaccination clones, most reappeared after the booster, at almost 98% for CD4 and roughly 88% for CD8. Researchers noted that a small share of clonotypes showed up in both CD4 and CD8 compartments.

Each CDR3 protein gets one entry after TCRdb re-called the 5' RACE reads with MiXCR. The table has 500,000 to 550,000 distinct CDR3 sequences, about a fifth seen once. The sequenced sample was PBMCs, obtained roughly 20 days after the first yellow fever vaccination. The receptor's source is a man younger than 35 who received the YFV17D yellow fever vaccine. The gene calls are TRBV28 and TRBJ2-7; tentatively, D is TRBD1 (5 bases). The CDR3 coding sequence is TGTGCCAGTAGTGGGGCGGACTACGAGCAGTACGTC. The encoded protein is CASSGADYEQYV.